This TCR beta chain came from a study of T cells in Graves' hyperthyroidism and ophthalmopathy (dated by TCRdb to the late 2010s). Background on the whole study: Peripheral blood samples were taken at the time of initial diagnosis, prior to any treatment. To identify distinguishing TCR V-J signatures, a discovery cohort of 90 to 100 patients was used, comprising approximately 40 with Graves' ophthalmopathy and 57 with stable Graves' hyperthyroidism. An independent validation cohort of under 20 hyperthyroidism patients and about 15 patients who later progressed to ophthalmopathy tested prospective prediction of ophthalmopathy. The 90 to 100 discovery patients were randomly divided into training and test sets at a 7:3 ratio. In six Graves' hyperthyroidism patients, the study also compared T-cell repertoires from thyroid tissue with T-cell repertoires from blood. After sampling, hyperthyroidism patients received methimazole starting at 30 mg daily, and ophthalmopathy patients received high-dose intravenous methylprednisolone. The paper reports TCR Vbeta CDR3 sequencing of over 130 peripheral blood samples: approximately 41 ophthalmopathy, about 75 hyperthyroidism and approximately 17 progressor patients. Study-wide conclusions, independent of this receptor: Sample size was not statistically predetermined, and blinding of investigators to group allocation was not performed. Most expanded thyroid clonotypes (frequency above 0.001) were also found in blood, which suggests that blood repertoires may mirror thyroid immune responses. A model built on a 13 V-J signature distinguished ophthalmopathy from stable hyperthyroidism, reaching over 85% sensitivity and under 84% specificity in cross-validation and 80%/75% in testing. In validation, progression to ophthalmopathy was predicted by the model with more than 65% sensitivity and 72.22% specificity, a median of roughly six months before onset.

The TCR beta CDR3 regions were amplified from RNA transcripts. A first-round RT-PCR of the TCR CDR3 used the HTBI primer set with the Qiagen OneStep RT-PCR kit. The libraries were constructed in a second round of multiplex PCR and then size-selected and purified. Paired-end sequencing of the libraries was performed with 100 bp reads on an Illumina HiSeq2000. In the paper's pipeline: SOAPnuke was used to process the raw data, with reads discarded if the reads contained adapters or uncalled bases, had a mean Phred below 15, or lacked an exact constant-primer or identifier match. COPE v1.2.5 was used to merge the high-quality paired reads, and each unique nucleotide sequence was defined as a clonotype. MiTCR v1.1 was used to align clonotypes to the IMGT TRBV, TRBD and TRBJ reference segments. Only V-J combinations with frequency above 0.0001, covering 99.2% of repertoires, were analysed. A TCS score was defined as the ratio of F50 (clonal expansion) to E x V (chaos), with BLOSUM62-based TCRdist applied between CDR3 peptides within each V-J. Welch's t-statistics and random forest reduced 450 to 600 V-J features to 13, which were used in a naive Bayes classifier (R e1071). TCRdb reprocessed the public reads (quality trimming at Q25 with fastp, clone calling with MiXCR) and kept in-frame beta chains. Entries that share a CDR3 protein sequence are merged under the most common genes and DNA. TCRdb, not the original authors, processed these V and J calls. Counted in this sample were some 320,000 distinct CDR3 sequences; approximately 14% of them appeared once. The top ten constitute about 37% of the sample.

This clonotype has ten or more counts. Its antigen specificity is not known. Base qualities are not at hand, and no much larger clone is one base apart. Ophthalmopathy patients had moderately to severely active disease, with a Clinical Activity Score of 3 or more, a NOSPECS grade of 4 or more, and a disease duration of less than 3 months. The study excluded patients with uncontrolled infections, other autoimmune diseases, pregnancy or lactation. Diagnoses relied on clinical symptoms, serum thyroxine and TRAb, thyroid ultrasound and orbital computed tomography. PBMCs were isolated from 10 ml of fresh peripheral blood by Ficoll-Paque density gradient centrifugation. Total RNA was extracted using Trizol reagent, and RNA quality was assessed on an Agilent 2100 Bioanalyzer. This TCR derives from a middle-aged woman with Graves' ophthalmopathy. The source material was blood.

The nucleotides are TGTGCCAGCACCAGAGTGAGCGCGAACACCGGGGAGCTGTTTTTT. Its translation is CASTRVSANTGELFF. This chain joins TRBV11-2 to TRBJ2-2; no D gene call is confident. V lost 7 bases and J lost 0 bases; the stretch between them is 12 bases long. The CDR3 numbers 15 residues from cysteine through phenylalanine. Of the read, only the CDR3 DNA is kept; its 45 bases are in frame from base 1. CDR1 SGHAT and CDR2 FQNNGV were looked up in the germline V gene.